A single sample is the source of the 17 T cell receptor beta chains below, sequenced in a study of blood T cells in healthy people across ages. Then a second PCR, running roughly 7 to 11 cycles, was carried out with a sample-barcoded 5' primer and a J-beta primer mix. MiXCR, run by TCRdb on the 5' RACE reads, gives a single entry per CDR3 protein. The sample contains about 730,000 distinct CDR3 sequences, around 40% of which appear only once. The material sequenced was blood. These receptors were obtained from a woman aged 55-70 years in good health.

The sample holds a few counts of this clonotype. The chain combines TRBV20-1 with TRBJ2-3; 7 nucleotides agree with TRBD2. Trimming cost V 3 bases and J 6 bases; bases outside gene matches: 3. Per the germline V gene, CDR1 is DFQATT and CDR2 is SNEGSKA (reference sequence). The length of the CDR3 is 12 residues. The CDR3 is CSARGLLDTQYF. In DNA, the CDR3 is TGCAGTGCTAGGGGACTACTGGATACGCAGTATTTT.

This clonotype turned up a few times. The chain employs TRBV20-1 and TRBJ2-3; D might be TRBD1 or TRBD2, each matching 5 bases. Germline CDR1 and CDR2: DFQATT and SNEGSKA (reference sequence). The CDR3 runs 15 residues. V was clipped by 0 bases and J by 2 bases, with 12 bases between them. The CDR3 DNA reads as TGCAGTGCTAGAGACCCCCGGGGCAACACAGATACGCAGTATTTT. Translated, it gives CSARDPRGNTDTQYF.

The genes are TRBV15 and TRBJ2-1; 8 nucleotides agree with TRBD1. The CDR3 totals 15 residues. The V segment lost 6 bases and the J segment 0 bases; nucleotides outside the gene matches: 4. Germline CDR1 LNHNV, CDR2 YYDKDF (reference sequence). Here the CDR3 reads CATSWDRNSYNEQFF. The CDR3 DNA follows: TGTGCCACCAGTTGGGACAGGAACTCCTACAATGAGCAGTTCTTC.

This clonotype was observed a single time. This chain joins TRBV20-1 and TRBJ2-3, with TRBD2 matching over 9 bases. Germline V gives CDR1 DFQATT, CDR2 SNEGSKA (reference sequence). J lost 0 bases, V lost 2 bases, and 3 bases had no gene match. This CDR3 is built from 15 residues. For the CDR3, the DNA is TGCAGTGCTAGAAGGACTAGCGTTAGCACAGATACGCAGTATTTT. Protein product: CSARRTSVSTDTQYF.

The chain is built from TRBV18 and TRBJ1-1, with a weak D call TRBD1 (6 bases). The germline CDR1 and CDR2 sequences are KGHSH and LQKENI. Trimming left V 4 bases short and J 3 bases short, with 15 bases between. The CDR3 spans 15 residues. The CDR3 sequence is CASSRKGGRDTEAFF. The CDR3, as DNA: TGTGCCAGCTCACGAAAAGGGGGTCGAGACACTGAAGCTTTCTTT.

The genes are TRBV20-1 and TRBJ2-1, with 7 bases matching TRBD2. The CDR3 loop spans 20 amino acids. The V gene end was trimmed by 0 bases and the J gene end by 0 bases; junction bases not matched to a gene: 17. Germline V lookup: CDR1 DFQATT, CDR2 SNEGSKA (reference sequence). CDR3 in DNA: TGCAGTGCTAGAGATTCCTTTTCGGCGGGGGTCTCCAGCTCCTACAATGAGCAGTTCTTC. This translates into CSARDSFSAGVSSSYNEQFF.

In this sample, this clonotype turned up a few times. The chain recombines TRBV13 with TRBJ1-1, with a tentative D call TRBD1 (5 bases). V lost 2 bases to trimming and J lost 6 bases, with 19 bases between them. CDR3 size: 16 residues. Germline V gives CDR1 PRHDT, CDR2 FYEKMQ (reference sequence). This CDR3 reads CASSLWSLGGVPEAFF. CDR3 in DNA: TGTGCCAGCAGCTTATGGTCGTTGGGGGGGGTCCCTGAAGCTTTCTTT.

The V and J genes are TRBV29-1 and TRBJ2-5; tentatively, D is TRBD2 (5 bases). CDR1 is SQVTM, CDR2 ANQGSEA, per germline. The CDR3 is made up of 13 amino acids. V lost 4 bases and J lost 2, with 11 bases in between. The CDR3 here is CSVGWELQETQYF. The CDR3 DNA is TGCAGCGTTGGGTGGGAGTTACAAGAGACCCAGTACTTC.

This chain connects TRBV3-1 to TRBJ2-3; 14 bases match TRBD2. The trim removed 3 bases at V and 4 bases at J, leaving 3 bases unmatched. Germline-derived CDR1 and CDR2 are LGHDT and YNNKEL (reference sequence). The CDR3 spans 16 residues. The CDR3 sequence is CASSQGLAGVPDTQYF. The CDR3 nucleotides read TGTGCCAGCAGCCAGGGACTAGCGGGAGTTCCAGATACGCAGTATTTT.

This clonotype came up a few times. This chain joins TRBV12-3 or TRBV12-4 and TRBJ2-1, with D maybe TRBD1 (6 bases). V was pared by 6 bases and J by 13 bases, with 19 bases between. The CDR3 runs 13 residues. This chain's CDR3 is CASSRDNQETQFF. CDR3 in DNA: TGTGCCAGCAGCCGGGACAACCAAGAGACCCAGTTCTTC.

The chain couples TRBV29-1 to TRBJ2-2, with a weak D call TRBD2 (6 bases). This CDR3 is 16 amino acids long. V dropped 0 bases and J dropped 1 base, with 12 bases sitting between them. CDR1 and CDR2 (germline): SQVTM, ANQGSEA. In DNA form, the CDR3 reads TGCAGCGTTGAAGAGGGACTCGCTAGGAACACCGGGGAGCTGTTTTTT. Translating it yields CSVEEGLARNTGELFF.

This clonotype has more than one count but fewer than ten. The genes are TRBV28 and TRBJ2-5; perhaps D is TRBD1 or TRBD2 (5 bases each). In germline, CDR1 is MDHEN, CDR2 SYDVKM. The V gene lost 6 bases and the J gene lost 5 bases, with 16 bases spanning the gap. This CDR3 comprises 14 residues. The CDR3 reads CASSLRGEWETQYF. The CDR3 region has the DNA TGTGCCAGCAGCCTTCGAGGGGAGTGGGAGACCCAGTACTTC.

The chain links TRBV19 to TRBJ2-1, with 10 bases lining up with TRBD2. The CDR3 extends over 16 amino acids. V dropped 4 bases and J dropped 3; count of bases not matched to a gene: 6. CDR1 and CDR2 (germline): LNHDA, SQIVND (reference sequence). The CDR3 here is CASSTHSGGNYNEQFF. The CDR3 DNA follows: TGTGCCAGTAGTACTCATAGCGGGGGGAACTACAATGAGCAGTTCTTC.

CDR3 protein: CAISNGLNVNQPQHF. The CDR3 DNA is TGTGCCATCAGTAACGGACTGAACGTAAATCAGCCCCAGCATTTT. The genes are TRBV10-3 and TRBJ1-5, with no clear D. V was cut by 5 bases and J by 4 bases, with 15 bases left in between. Looked up from germline, CDR1 is ENHRY and CDR2 is SYGVKD. The CDR3 totals 15 residues.

This clonotype was counted only a few times. The chain carries TRBV13 and TRBJ2-4, with D maybe TRBD2 (5 bases). The CDR3 spans 15 residues. The germline V gene encodes CDR1 PRHDT and CDR2 FYEKMQ (reference sequence). Trimming removed 6 bases from V and 3 bases from J, with 15 bases in between. For the CDR3, the DNA is TGTGCCAGCAGTCGGGAACAAAGGGACAAAAACATTCAGTACTTC. Translation: CASSREQRDKNIQYF. The variable domain in full, completed from reference TRBV13 and TRBJ2-4, reads AAGVIQSPRHLIKEKRETATLKCYPIPRHDTVYWYQQGPGQDPQFLISFYEKMQSDKGSIPDRFSAQQFSDYHSELNMSSLELGDSALYFCASSREQRDKNIQYFGAGTRLSVL.

The J gene is TRBJ2-7, the V gene TRBV7-6; tentatively, D is TRBD2 (6 bases). Germline V gene lookup returns CDR1 SGHVS and CDR2 FNYEAQ. CDR3 length equals 12 residues. The V end lost 7 bases, the J end lost 7 bases, and 14 bases lay between the germline ends. The DNA of the CDR3 is TGTGCCAGCAAGGGACTTGCCGATGAGCAGTACTTC. Translated, it gives CASKGLADEQYF.

The chain employs TRBV21-1 and TRBJ2-1; the table calls TRBD2, which could not be checked here. TRBV21-1 has pseudogene status. The CDR3 contains 17 residues. The chain's CDR3 is CASTIPGLARCYNEQFF. DNA for the CDR3: TGTGCCAGCACCATTCCGGGACTAGCCCGATGTTACAATGAGCAGTTCTTC.